What follows are 30 T cell receptor beta chains derived from one specimen sequenced in a study of blood T cell repertoires in COVID-19. The data were produced by immunoSEQ multiplex PCR, yet TCRdb's version contains in-frame clones alone and is incomplete. The top ten hold 5.2% of the sample, which has approximately 67,000 clones, about 87% seen once. Sequencing was carried out using peripheral blood. These receptors originate from a man aged 45-65 years with active COVID-19.

CDR3 region: CASSRDRAVWVQYF. In DNA form, the CDR3 reads TGTGCCAGCAGCCGGGACAGGGCCGTTTGGGTGCAGTACTTC. This chain connects TRBV2 to TRBJ2-7, with 9 nucleotides matching TRBD1. Germline loops: CDR1 SNHLY, CDR2 FYNNEI. The CDR3 has 14 amino acids. The V gene end was trimmed by 6 bases and the J gene end by 9 bases; junction bases not matched to a gene: 12.

V and J are TRBV11-3 and TRBJ2-3; D is unresolved. Per germline, CDR1 SGHNT and CDR2 YENEEA. V dropped 4 bases and J dropped 1 base, with 6 bases sitting between them. CDR3 size: 13 residues. The CDR3 spells CASSWSRTDTQYF. The CDR3 DNA is TGTGCCAGCAGCTGGAGCCGCACAGATACGCAGTATTTT.

This clone was observed once. The chain couples TRBV5-1 to TRBJ2-5; possible D gene TRBD1, 6 bases. The V end was cut by 1 base, the J end by 2 bases, with 15 bases between. The CDR3 length is 16 residues. CDR1 is SGHRS, CDR2 YFSETQ, per germline. The CDR3 loop is CASSLTGFVVQETQYF. The CDR3 DNA follows: TGCGCCAGCAGCTTGACAGGGTTCGTCGTTCAAGAGACCCAGTACTTC.

V usage is TRBV6-6 and J usage is TRBJ2-7; D is unresolved. CDR1 is MNHNY, CDR2 SVGAGI, per germline (reference sequence). The CDR3 has 14 residues. Trimming removed 0 bases at V and 6 bases at J, with 12 bases between. CDR3 in DNA: TGTGCCAGCAGTTACTCTGGTCCCCGGTCCGAGCAGTACTTC. This codes for CASSYSGPRSEQYF.

Notes on this clone: Other DNA sequences in the same sample also yield this CDR3. In nucleotides, the CDR3 is TGTGCCAGTCTACAGGGGGACGGGTATGGCTACACCTTC. Its protein product is CASLQGDGYGYTF. The chain recombines TRBV19 with TRBJ1-2; TRBD1 matches at 8 bases. The V gene's germline CDR1 is LNHDA and CDR2 SQIVND (reference sequence). This CDR3 has 13 amino acids. The junction had 7 bases not matched to a gene; V was cut back by 8 bases and J by 5 bases.

This chain connects TRBV7-9 to TRBJ1-1, with TRBD1 matching 11 bases. Germline V gene lookup returns CDR1 SEHNR and CDR2 FQNEAQ (reference sequence). Unmatched junction bases numbered 2, after V lost 5 bases and J lost 3 bases. This CDR3 has 14 residues. CDR3 region: CASSPGQGDTEAFF. CDR3 nucleotides: TGTGCCAGCAGCCCGGGACAGGGGGACACTGAAGCTTTCTTT.

This rearrangement joins TRBV6-5 to TRBJ2-3; TRBD1 matches 9 bases. This CDR3 contains 14 residues. CDR1 and CDR2 from the germline V gene are MNHEY and SVGAGI. Trimming took 2 bases from V and 5 from J; bases not matched to a gene: 2. The CDR3 coding sequence is TGTGCCAGCAGTTACAGGACAGGGGAAGATACGCAGTATTTT. Amino acids: CASSYRTGEDTQYF.

The rearrangement joins TRBV9 to TRBJ1-2; a possible D gene is TRBD1 (5 bases). Trimming stripped 1 base from V and 7 bases from J, with 14 bases between. CDR1 and CDR2 (germline): SGDLS, YYNGEE. The CDR3 extends over 14 amino acids. The CDR3 nucleotides read TGTGCCAGCAGCGTAAATCCGACTCAGGGTGGCTACACCTTC. This gives the protein CASSVNPTQGGYTF.

The chain combines TRBV30 with TRBJ1-5; D might be TRBD1 (5 bases). CDR1 is GTSNPN and CDR2 is SVGIG in the germline V gene (reference sequence). V was shortened by 0 bases and J by 0 bases, with 15 bases between the two germline ends. The CDR3 sequence is 17 residues long. The CDR3 DNA follows: TGTGCCTGGAGTGTCGGCAGGGATGCACTTAGCAATCAGCCCCAGCATTTT. This gives the protein CAWSVGRDALSNQPQHF. The variable domain in full, completed from reference TRBV30 and TRBJ1-5, reads SQTIHQWPATLVQPVGSPLSLECTVEGTSNPNLYWYRQAAGRGLQLLFYSVGIGQISSEVPQNLSASRPQDRQFILSSKKLLLSDSGFYLCAWSVGRDALSNQPQHFGDGTRLSIL.

This clone is a singleton in its sample. V and J are TRBV11-3 and TRBJ2-1; D possibly corresponds to TRBD1 (6 bases). Trimming shortened V by 1 base and J by 8 bases, and 18 bases separated the two germline ends. The CDR3 is 16 amino acids. CDR1 and CDR2 (germline): SGHNT, YENEEA. This chain's CDR3 is CASSLGLLGEGDEQFF. CDR3 nucleotide sequence: TGTGCCAGCAGCTTAGGCCTACTGGGAGAGGGGGATGAGCAGTTCTTC. The whole variable domain, filled in from reference TRBV11-3 and TRBJ2-1, reads EAGVVQSPRYKIIEKKQPVAFWCNPISGHNTLYWYLQNLGQGPELLIRYENEEAVDDSQLPKDRFSAERLKGVDSTLKIQPAELGDSAVYLCASSLGLLGEGDEQFFGPGTRLTVL.

The chain is built from TRBV30 and TRBJ2-7, with TRBD2 matching 8 bases. This CDR3 comprises 13 residues. Germline assignment: CDR1 GTSNPN and CDR2 SVGIG (reference sequence). Trimming took 2 bases from V and 2 from J; bases not matched to a gene: 2. The chain's CDR3 is CAWSPGGAYEQYF. The CDR3 DNA sequence: TGTGCCTGGAGTCCGGGGGGGGCCTACGAGCAGTACTTC.

V gene TRBV3-1 (or the pseudogene TRBV3-2) combines with J gene TRBJ2-1, with 13 bases fitting TRBD2. The CDR3 consists of 19 residues. J was trimmed by 4 bases and V by 1 base; bases with no gene match: 10. The germline V gene has CDR1 LGHDT and CDR2 YNNKEL (reference sequence). CDR3 residues: CASSQVRTSGRGNYNEQFF. CDR3 coding DNA: TGTGCCAGCAGCCAAGTCAGAACTAGCGGGAGGGGGAATTACAATGAGCAGTTCTTC.

CDR3 sequence reads: CAQGLAKNIQYF. In nucleotides, the CDR3 is TGTGCCCAGGGGTTAGCCAAAAACATTCAGTACTTC. J is TRBJ2-4 and V is TRBV30, with D possibly being TRBD1 (6 bases). Germline values: CDR1 GTSNPN, CDR2 SVGIG (reference sequence). The CDR3 is 12 residues long. The germline V and J ends were trimmed by 8 bases and 0 bases, with 8 bases remaining between them. Based on the CDR3 plus reference TRBV30 and TRBJ2-4, the full variable domain is SQTIHQWPATLVQPVGSPLSLECTVEGTSNPNLYWYRQAAGRGLQLLFYSVGIGQISSEVPQNLSASRPQDRQFILSSKKLLLSDSGFYLCAQGLAKNIQYFGAGTRLSVL.

The chain links TRBV9 to TRBJ1-2; a weak D match, TRBD1 (5 bases). Germline V gene data show CDR1 as SGDLS and CDR2 as YYNGEE. V lost 4 bases, J lost 8 bases, and 18 bases lay in between. The CDR3 has 14 residues. The CDR3 loop is CASSTAGRVGGYTF. CDR3 bases: TGTGCCAGCAGCACAGCGGGCAGGGTGGGCGGCTACACCTTC.

This sequence joins TRBV6-4 and TRBJ2-1, with a tentative D call TRBD2 (5 bases). The V gene's germline CDR1 is MRHNA and CDR2 SNTAGT. This CDR3 has 13 residues. V lost 3 bases and J lost 4, with 7 bases in between. The DNA for the CDR3 is TGTGCCAGCAGTGAACGGGGTTACAATGAGCAGTTCTTC. This codes for CASSERGYNEQFF.

This chain connects TRBV5-1 to TRBJ2-6, with D perhaps matching TRBD1 (5 bases). Germline V gene sequence: CDR1 SGHRS, CDR2 YFSETQ. Trimming took off 4 bases at V and 0 bases at J, with 11 bases between the two ends. This CDR3 contains 16 residues. CDR3: CASSPTGSSGANVLTF. The DNA of the CDR3 is TGCGCCAGCAGCCCAACAGGTAGCTCTGGGGCCAACGTCCTGACTTTC.

Only one count was recorded for this clone. CDR3 nucleotide sequence: TGTGCTAGTCGGACAAGCAACACCGGGGAGCTGTTTTTT. Translated, it gives CASRTSNTGELFF. The chain uses TRBV12-5 and TRBJ2-2, with D possibly being TRBD1 (5 bases). Trimming stripped 8 bases from V and 2 bases from J, with 9 bases between. The CDR3 spans 13 residues. CDR1 and CDR2 (germline): LGHNT, FRNRAP.

The chain couples TRBV19 to TRBJ2-2, with a weak D call TRBD1 (7 bases). V lost 6 bases to trimming and J lost 0 bases, with 20 bases between them. The CDR3 length is 18 residues. Germline V gives CDR1 LNHDA, CDR2 SQIVND (reference sequence). CDR3 in amino acids: CASSPEGGGASNTGELFF. The CDR3 DNA sequence: TGTGCCAGTAGCCCGGAAGGAGGGGGCGCGTCGAACACCGGGGAGCTGTTTTTT. The full variable domain, its missing parts supplied by reference TRBV19 and TRBJ2-2, is DGGITQSPKYLFRKEGQNVTLSCEQNLNHDAMYWYRQDPGQGLRLIYYSQIVNDFQKGDIAEGYSVSREKKESFPLTVTSAQKNPTAFYLCASSPEGGGASNTGELFFGEGSRLTVL.

This chain links TRBV18 with TRBJ2-3; the match to TRBD1 covers 9 bases. The length of the CDR3 is 15 residues. Looked up from germline, CDR1 is KGHSH and CDR2 is LQKENI. Trimming removed 3 bases from V and 4 bases from J; junction bases left unmatched: 5. The CDR3, as DNA: TGTGCCAGCTCACCCCGGACAGGGGACGCAGATACGCAGTATTTT. Protein sequence: CASSPRTGDADTQYF.

The chain joins TRBV20-1 to TRBJ1-1; no reliable D call. Trimming removed 2 bases from V and 8 bases from J, with 6 bases in between. Germline values: CDR1 DFQATT, CDR2 SNEGSKA (reference sequence). The CDR3 loop spans 10 amino acids. CDR3 in DNA: TGCAGTGCTAGACAGGAAGAAGCTTTCTTT. Its protein product is CSARQEEAFF.

V and J are TRBV24-1 and TRBJ2-1, with 7 bases that match TRBD1. Losses at the gene ends were 3 bases for V and 4 bases for J; bases not matched to a gene: 8. The CDR3 is 16 residues long. Per the germline V gene, CDR1 is KGHDR and CDR2 is SFDVKD. DNA of the CDR3: TGTGCCACCAGTGATACCCGGACAGGACAATACAATGAGCAGTTCTTC. Protein sequence: CATSDTRTGQYNEQFF.

This clone was seen only a few times. The chain recombines TRBV15 with TRBJ1-4; D gene unclear. V was pared by 0 bases and J by 5 bases, with 13 bases between. Germline CDR1 is LNHNV and CDR2 is YYDKDF (reference sequence). The CDR3 consists of 16 residues. CDR3 in amino acids: CATSRDQYTGNEKLFF. In nucleotides, the CDR3 is TGTGCCACCAGCAGAGATCAGTATACGGGGAATGAAAAACTGTTTTTT.

V is TRBV2 and J is TRBJ1-1, with D possibly being TRBD1 (5 bases). Germline CDR1 reads SNHLY; CDR2 reads FYNNEI. The CDR3 length is 13 residues. With 5 bases removed from V and 6 bases from J, the gap between germline ends came to 13 bases. DNA of the CDR3: TGTGCCAGCAGTAGCCAGGGTTTCGCTGAAGCTTTCTTT. This translates into CASSSQGFAEAFF.

In its sample, this clone was seen a few times. The CDR3 nucleotides are TGCAGTGCTCTGTTGAACACTGAAGCTTTCTTT. This encodes CSALLNTEAFF. The chain has TRBV20-1 and TRBJ1-1; no reliable D call. The CDR3 consists of 11 residues. The V and J ends lost 5 bases and 0 bases respectively, with 4 bases between them. Germline loops: CDR1 DFQATT, CDR2 SNEGSKA (reference sequence).

Regarding this clone: Without the conserved terminal phenylalanine or tryptophan, this CDR3 likely stems from a read error. Because the CDR3's place on the DNA is in doubt, the DNA is left out and the CDR3 is given as listed by TCRdb. This chain uses TRBV29-1 with TRBJ1-1; TRBD1 is the table's D call and was not checked against the DNA. Termini included, the CDR3 measures 11 amino acids. Germline loops: CDR1 SQVTM, CDR2 ANQGSEA. CDR3 region: CSADGGTGMCL.

The CDR3 coding sequence is TGTGCCAGCAGTTCCAACAGGGAGATCGGCACAGATACGCAGTATTTT. It specifies CASSSNREIGTDTQYF. The chain joins TRBV28 to TRBJ2-3; possibly TRBD1 for D (6 bases). V was pared by 4 bases and J by 1 base, with 15 bases between. The CDR3 length is 16 residues. Germline CDR1 is MDHEN and CDR2 is SYDVKM. Complete variable domain (other parts from reference TRBV28 and TRBJ2-3): DVKVTQSSRYLVKRTGEKVFLECVQDMDHENMFWYRQDPGLGLRLIYFSYDVKMKEKGDIPEGYSVSREKKERFSLILESASTNQTSMYLCASSSNREIGTDTQYFGPGTRLTVL.

The chain links TRBV14 to TRBJ2-7; no clear D. The V end was cut by 0 bases, the J end by 5 bases, with 17 bases between. Germline V CDR1 and CDR2: SGHDN, FVKESK. The CDR3 covers 16 residues. CDR3 protein: CASSQEAPYLRDEQYF. The CDR3 nucleotides read TGTGCCAGCAGCCAAGAGGCACCGTACCTCCGTGACGAGCAGTACTTC.

This chain uses TRBV5-5 with TRBJ1-1; D is uncertain. Trimming left V 4 bases short and J 0 bases short, with 13 bases between. CDR1 and CDR2 (germline): SGHKS, YYEKEE (reference sequence). The CDR3 length is 15 residues. Here the CDR3 reads CASSPGIAVNTEAFF. The CDR3 region has the DNA TGTGCCAGCAGCCCGGGGATTGCTGTGAACACTGAAGCTTTCTTT.

The chain employs TRBV7-3 and TRBJ1-5; no definite D call. The germline V and J ends were trimmed by 0 bases and 11 bases, with 11 bases remaining between them. The CDR3 loop spans 13 amino acids. Germline V lookup: CDR1 SGHTA, CDR2 FQGTGA. CDR3 loop: CASSLTAGSAQHF. The CDR3 nucleotides are TGTGCCAGCAGCTTAACTGCGGGCTCAGCCCAGCATTTT.

The V call is TRBV18, the J call TRBJ2-3; TRBD2 agrees at 10 bases. Germline V CDR1 and CDR2: KGHSH, LQKENI. The V gene end was trimmed by 6 bases and the J gene end by 0 bases; junction bases not matched to a gene: 3. The CDR3 covers 15 residues. The CDR3: CASSLLAGSTDTQYF. The DNA of the CDR3 is TGTGCCAGCTCGTTACTAGCGGGAAGCACAGATACGCAGTATTTT.